The next 17 T cell receptor beta chains were all read from a single sample in a study of cytomegalovirus exposure and HLA in healthy donors. 13 Jbeta primers and 60 Vbeta primers were used for the PCR. TCRdb's table, derived via immunoSEQ multiplex PCR, lists solely in-frame clones and lacks some. The table lists fewer than 85,000 clones. What was sequenced was PBMCs. These receptors were taken from a man aged 25 to 40 in good health and CMV-seronegative.

The chain couples TRBV6-6 to TRBJ1-5, with 10 bases identical to TRBD1. CDR3 length: 14 residues. V shed 7 bases and J 6 bases; nucleotides not matched to a gene: 6. Germline V gives CDR1 MNHNY, CDR2 SVGAGI (reference sequence). The CDR3 DNA reads TGTGCCAGCATCCGGACAGGGGGGACTCAGCCCCAGCATTTT. Its protein is CASIRTGGTQPQHF.

The chain's CDR3 is CASSPRFWGSPLHF. The CDR3 coding sequence is TGTGCCAGCAGCCCCCGGTTCTGGGGCTCACCCCTCCACTTT. The chain joins TRBV7-2 to TRBJ1-6, with D tentatively TRBD1 (5 bases). Trimming shortened V by 5 bases and J by 10 bases, and 15 bases separated the two germline ends. The CDR3 is made up of 14 amino acids. The germline CDR1 and CDR2 sequences are SGHTA and FQGNSA.

The J gene is TRBJ1-2, the V gene TRBV13; D is possibly TRBD1 (6 bases). Germline-derived CDR1 and CDR2 are PRHDT and FYEKMQ (reference sequence). Trimming pared 4 bases from V and 0 bases from J, leaving 15 bases between. This CDR3 is built from 16 residues. CDR3 nucleotides: TGTGCCAGCAGCTATCAACCCGGACAGACTAACTATGGCTACACCTTC. Encoded protein: CASSYQPGQTNYGYTF. Complete variable domain (other parts from reference TRBV13 and TRBJ1-2): AAGVIQSPRHLIKEKRETATLKCYPIPRHDTVYWYQQGPGQDPQFLISFYEKMQSDKGSIPDRFSAQQFSDYHSELNMSSLELGDSALYFCASSYQPGQTNYGYTFGSGTRLTVV.

The V call is TRBV6-1, the J call TRBJ2-1; D unclear. CDR1 and CDR2 from the germline V gene are MNHNS and SASEGT. There are 18 residues in the CDR3. V shed 0 bases and J shed 0 bases, with 15 bases lying between them. Here the CDR3 reads CASSEALPAASSYNEQFF. CDR3 in DNA: TGTGCCAGCAGTGAAGCGCTTCCGGCGGCTAGCTCCTACAATGAGCAGTTCTTC.

The CDR3 DNA reads TGCGCCAGCAGCTTGGAACAGGGCACTGAAGCTTTCTTT. Its translation: CASSLEQGTEAFF. The chain carries TRBV5-1 and TRBJ1-1; D may be TRBD1 (6 bases). The CDR3 is 13 residues long. V was clipped by 0 bases and J by 4 bases, with 7 bases between them. Germline loops: CDR1 SGHRS, CDR2 YFSETQ.

The chain uses TRBV15 and TRBJ2-7, with D unresolved. Germline values: CDR1 LNHNV, CDR2 YYDKDF (reference sequence). The V end lost 8 bases, the J end lost 7 bases, and 15 bases lay between the germline ends. The CDR3 has 12 amino acids. The CDR3 region is CATGPQRLEQYF. The CDR3 DNA sequence: TGTGCCACCGGGCCCCAACGATTGGAGCAGTACTTC. Complete variable domain (other parts from reference TRBV15 and TRBJ2-7): DAMVIQNPRYQVTQFGKPVTLSCSQTLNHNVMYWYQQKSSQAPKLLFHYYDKDFNNEADTPDNFQSRRPNTSFCFLDIRSPGLGDTAMYLCATGPQRLEQYFGPGTRLTVT.

The chain carries TRBV5-1 and TRBJ1-1; D unclear. Per germline, CDR1 SGHRS and CDR2 YFSETQ. The CDR3 loop spans 13 amino acids. V lost 2 bases, J lost 5 bases, and 10 bases lay in between. The CDR3 sequence is CASSFEGSTEAFF. In DNA form, the CDR3 reads TGCGCCAGCAGCTTTGAGGGATCGACTGAAGCTTTCTTT.

The chain joins TRBV1 to TRBJ2-1; the table gives TRBD2 as D, unverified against the DNA. TRBV1 is deemed a pseudogene. This CDR3 is built from 20 residues. CDR3 bases: TGCACCAGCAGCCACCACGGGACTAGCGGGGGGGCTGGACCCTACAATGAGCAGTTCTTC. Encoded protein: CTSSHHGTSGGAGPYNEQFF.

The chain uses TRBV29-1 and TRBJ1-4; 7 nucleotides align to TRBD1. This CDR3 comprises 14 residues. J lost 2 bases, V lost 4 bases, and 4 bases had no gene match. Per the germline V gene, CDR1 is SQVTM and CDR2 is ANQGSEA. The CDR3 DNA follows: TGCAGCGTTGGTCACAGGGGCACTAATGAAAAACTGTTTTTT. Amino acids: CSVGHRGTNEKLFF.

V usage is TRBV2 and J usage is TRBJ1-2, with 7 bases fitting TRBD1. With 5 bases clipped from V and 3 bases from J, the junction kept 9 bases outside the gene matches. Germline V gene sequence: CDR1 SNHLY, CDR2 FYNNEI. The CDR3 is 15 amino acids. This CDR3 is CASSTSQGVDYGYTF. CDR3 nucleotide sequence: TGTGCCAGCAGTACCTCCCAGGGGGTCGACTATGGCTACACCTTC.

The chain uses TRBV7-6 and TRBJ2-7, with 7 positions matching TRBD1. Germline V lookup: CDR1 SGHVS, CDR2 FNYEAQ. The length of the CDR3 is 15 residues. V gave up 1 base and J gave up 1 base; unmatched junction bases: 4. CDR3 DNA sequence: TGTGCCAGCAGCTTAGGCCTGGGACAGTCCTACGAGCAGTACTTC. Protein product: CASSLGLGQSYEQYF.

The gene calls are TRBV5-1 and TRBJ2-7; tentatively, D is TRBD1 (6 bases). V gave up 0 bases and J gave up 0 bases, with 10 bases separating them. CDR1 SGHRS and CDR2 YFSETQ come from the germline V gene. This CDR3 contains 15 residues. CDR3 protein: CASSLGQGRSYEQYF. The DNA for the CDR3 is TGCGCCAGCAGCTTGGGTCAGGGGCGCTCCTACGAGCAGTACTTC. Together with reference TRBV5-1 and TRBJ2-7, the CDR3 gives the full variable domain: KAGVTQTPRYLIKTRGQQVTLSCSPISGHRSVSWYQQTPGQGLQFLFEYFSETQRNKGNFPGRFSGRQFSNSRSEMNVSTLELGDSALYLCASSLGQGRSYEQYFGPGTRLTVT.

The genes are TRBV29-1 and TRBJ2-1; TRBD2 aligns across 9 bases. CDR1 is SQVTM and CDR2 is ANQGSEA in the germline V gene. The CDR3 is made up of 14 amino acids. The V segment lost 2 bases and the J segment 7 bases; nucleotides outside the gene matches: 6. CDR3 sequence: CSVEKRLAANEQFF. DNA for the CDR3: TGCAGCGTTGAAAAGAGACTAGCGGCAAATGAGCAGTTCTTC.

The CDR3 sequence: CASTRGFTYEQYF. CDR3 DNA: TGTGCCAGCACCCGGGGGTTTACCTACGAGCAGTACTTC. This sequence joins TRBV2 and TRBJ2-7, with D maybe TRBD2 (6 bases). Between the trimmed V and J ends, which lost 7 bases and 2 bases, there was a span of 12 bases. The CDR3 extends over 13 amino acids. Germline assignment: CDR1 SNHLY and CDR2 FYNNEI. The whole variable domain, filled in from reference TRBV2 and TRBJ2-7, reads EPEVTQTPSHQVTQMGQEVILRCVPISNHLYFYWYRQILGQKVEFLVSFYNNEISEKSEIFDDQFSVERPDGSNFTLKIRSTKLEDSAMYFCASTRGFTYEQYFGPGTRLTVT.

This chain joins TRBV5-1 and TRBJ2-5; D remains unclear. Germline V gene data show CDR1 as SGHRS and CDR2 as YFSETQ. The CDR3 has 13 amino acids. The ends were cut back, 5 bases at V and 6 bases at J, with 14 bases in the middle. In nucleotides, the CDR3 is TGCGCCAGCAGTCGGCCGGAGTTGAAGACCCAGTACTTC. It is translated as CASSRPELKTQYF.

The chain uses TRBV27 and TRBJ1-2, with 8 bases lining up with TRBD1. V was clipped by 5 bases and J by 8 bases; unmatched bases: 4. CDR1 is MNHEY, CDR2 SMNVEV, per germline (reference sequence). This CDR3 has 12 amino acids. DNA of the CDR3: TGTGCCAGCAGTACACAGGGGGGAGGCTACACCTTC. Protein: CASSTQGGGYTF.

The chain couples TRBV5-4 to TRBJ2-1, with TRBD2 matching 8 bases. The CDR3 is made up of 19 amino acids. Germline V gene data show CDR1 as SGHNT and CDR2 as YYREEE (reference sequence). The V and J ends lost 6 bases and 8 bases, in that order; junction bases with no gene match: 25. The CDR3 spells CASTNSPGLAGPTSHEQFF. CDR3 DNA sequence: TGTGCCAGCACCAACTCTCCCGGGCTAGCGGGCCCAACCTCTCATGAGCAGTTCTTC. Full variable domain (outside the CDR3, taken from reference TRBV5-4 and TRBJ2-1): ETGVTQSPTHLIKTRGQQVTLRCSSQSGHNTVSWYQQALGQGPQFIFQYYREEENGRGNFPPRFSGLQFPNYSSELNVNALELDDSALYLCASTNSPGLAGPTSHEQFFGPGTRLTVL.